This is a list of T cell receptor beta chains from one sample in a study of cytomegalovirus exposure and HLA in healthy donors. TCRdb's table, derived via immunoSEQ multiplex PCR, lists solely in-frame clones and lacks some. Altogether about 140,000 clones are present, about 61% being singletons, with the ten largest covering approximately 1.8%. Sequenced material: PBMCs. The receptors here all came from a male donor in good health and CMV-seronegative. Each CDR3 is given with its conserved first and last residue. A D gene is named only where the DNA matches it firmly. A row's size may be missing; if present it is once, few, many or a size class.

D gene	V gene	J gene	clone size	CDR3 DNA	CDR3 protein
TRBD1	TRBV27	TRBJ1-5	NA	TGTGCCAGCAGTTTAGCAGGGGGATCCAATCAGCCCCAGCATTTT	CASSLAGGSNQPQHF
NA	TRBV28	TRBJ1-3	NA	TGTGCCAGCAGTTTTTCAGTCTCTGGAAACACCATATATTTT	CASSFSVSGNTIYF
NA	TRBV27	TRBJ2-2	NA	TGTGCCAGCAGTGGCAGGGTAGCCGGGGAGCTGTTTTTT	CASSGRVAGELFF
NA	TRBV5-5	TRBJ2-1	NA	TGTGCCAGCAGTTACGTCAGGGGAGTGGATGAGCAGTTCTTC	CASSYVRGVDEQFF
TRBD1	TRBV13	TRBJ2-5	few	TGTGCCAGCAGCTTAGATCCGACAGGGGGTCTTGAGACCCAGTACTTC	CASSLDPTGGLETQYF
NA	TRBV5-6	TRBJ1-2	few	TGTGCCAGCACCCTGGGACGGCGGGGTGGCTACACCTTC	CASTLGRRGGYTF
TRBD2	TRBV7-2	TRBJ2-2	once	TGTGCCAGCAGCCCGTGGACTAGCGGGGGGGATGAATGGCCCGGGGAGCTGTTTTTT	CASSPWTSGGDEWPGELFF
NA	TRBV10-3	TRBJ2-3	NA	TGTGCCATCAGCGCTAGGGCGACCCGGGAAGATACGCAGTATTTT	CAISARATREDTQYF
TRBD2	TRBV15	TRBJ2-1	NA	TGTGCCACCAGCAGGGCGGGGGGGGGTACCAATGAGCAGTTCTTC	CATSRAGGGTNEQFF
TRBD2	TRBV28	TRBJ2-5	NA	TGTGCCAGCAGTTCCTTGTGGGGGGGATTGGAGACCCAGTACTTC	CASSSLWGGLETQYF
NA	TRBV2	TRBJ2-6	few	TGTGCCAGCAGCCCAGAGGGATTTGGGGCCAACGTCCTGACTTTC	CASSPEGFGANVLTF
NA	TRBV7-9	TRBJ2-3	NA	TGTTCCAGCAGCCCGCAAGGATTAGAGGCAGATACGCAGTATTTT	CSSSPQGLEADTQYF
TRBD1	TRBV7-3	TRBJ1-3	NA	TGTGCCAGCAGCTTAAGAAGGGGGCCTGGAAACACCATATATTTT	CASSLRRGPGNTIYF
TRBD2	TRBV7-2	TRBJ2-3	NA	TGTGCCAGCAGCTTAAGCCGGACTAGCGGGGCGAGCACAGATACGCAGTATTTT	CASSLSRTSGASTDTQYF
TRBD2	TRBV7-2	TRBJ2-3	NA	TGTGCCAGCAGCTTAGCGGGTCTAGCGGGGGGCCCCACAGATACGCAGTATTTT	CASSLAGLAGGPTDTQYF
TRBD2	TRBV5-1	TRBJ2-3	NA	TGCGCCAGCAGCTTGGGACTAGCGGGCGTCACAGATACGCAGTATTTT	CASSLGLAGVTDTQYF
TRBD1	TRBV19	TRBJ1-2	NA	TGTGCCAGCAACAGACAGGGGGATAGCTATGGCTACACCTTC	CASNRQGDSYGYTF
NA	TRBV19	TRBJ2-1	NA	TGTGCCAGTTCTAGGGGAAACACCGCCAATGAGCAGTTCTTC	CASSRGNTANEQFF
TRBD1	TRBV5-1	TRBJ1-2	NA	TGCGCCAGCAGCTTGGGGGACAGGCACTATGGCTACACCTTC	CASSLGDRHYGYTF
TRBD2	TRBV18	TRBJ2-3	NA	TGTGCCAGCTCCCGGGGACTAGCGGGGGCCAGCACAGATACGCAGTATTTT	CASSRGLAGASTDTQYF
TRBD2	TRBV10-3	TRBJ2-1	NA	TGTGCCATCACAACTAGCGGGGGCTACAATGAGCAGTTCTTC	CAITTSGGYNEQFF
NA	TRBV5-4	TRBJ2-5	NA	TGTGCCAGCAGCCAGGACAGTTTAAAGACCCAGTACTTC	CASSQDSLKTQYF
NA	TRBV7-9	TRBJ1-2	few	TGTGCCAGCAGCTTAAGGCAGGGGCCCAATACCTTCTATGGCTACACCTTC	CASSLRQGPNTFYGYTF
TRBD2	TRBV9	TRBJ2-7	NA	TGTGCCAGCAGCTTCGGGGGGGCCTCCTACGAGCAGTACTTC	CASSFGGASYEQYF
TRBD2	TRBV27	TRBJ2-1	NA	TGTGCCAGCAGTCCACCTAGCGGGGAGAACTCCTACAATGAGCAGTTCTTC	CASSPPSGENSYNEQFF
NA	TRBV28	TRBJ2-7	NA	TGTGCCAGCAGTTTTCTGAGTTCCCTCTCCTACGAGCAGTACTTC	CASSFLSSLSYEQYF
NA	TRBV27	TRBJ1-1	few	TGTGCCAGCAGTTTAGTACAGGGTTTGAACACTGAAGCTTTCTTT	CASSLVQGLNTEAFF
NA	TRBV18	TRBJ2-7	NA	TGTGCCAGCTCACCCCGAGATGAGCTCTCCTACGAGCAGTACTTC	CASSPRDELSYEQYF
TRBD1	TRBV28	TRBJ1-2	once	TGTGCCAGCACCTATAACCGGGACAGGGGTGTCTACACCTTC	CASTYNRDRGVYTF
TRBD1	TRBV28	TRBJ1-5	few	TGTGCCAGCAGTTTAGACAGGGGTGGCAATCAGCCCCAGCATTTT	CASSLDRGGNQPQHF
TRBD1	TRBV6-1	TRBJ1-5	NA	TGTGCCAGCAGTGGGGACAGGGATCAGCCCCAGCATTTT	CASSGDRDQPQHF